The clone carrying this T cell receptor (beta chain) was detected ten times or more. The antigen is unknown. The source of the sample is a study of T-cell reconstitution after alpha-beta-depleted transplantation in children. Findings of the study overall: Two months or so post-transplant, alpha-beta T cells reportedly derived from several hundred expanded graft clones. Elevated TCRbeta diversity at day 60 was traced, in some patients, to surviving recipient T cells and thymic progenitors. Fresh T-cell production supplied most of the T-cell counts and diversity seen one year after transplant.

During its preparation, the TCRbeta library received unique molecular identifiers. Using its own MiXCR run on the PCR reads, TCRdb lists one record per CDR3 protein. The sample yields 600,000 to 700,000 distinct CDR3 sequences, around 13% seen once. The clonotype originates from a girl aged 2-10 years with congenital amegakaryocytic thrombocytopenia, due to receive a stem cell transplant. This sample comprised PBMCs, obtained before TCRalphabeta/CD19-depleted stem cell transplant.

The chain's CDR3 is CASSLDGTGGDTQYF. The CDR3 bases are TGCGCCAGCAGCTTGGACGGAACGGGAGGGGATACGCAGTATTTT. The chain has TRBV5-1 and TRBJ2-3; TRBD2 matches at 8 bases. The V gene end was trimmed by 0 bases and the J gene end by 6 bases; junction bases not matched to a gene: 6. CDR1 and CDR2 (germline): SGHRS, YFSETQ. The length of the CDR3 is 15 residues.